The 10 T cell receptor beta chains below come from one sample, sequenced in a study of CD8+ T cells in alopecia areata. RNA, once extracted, was reverse transcribed into cDNA for use as the sequencing template. Only in-frame clones appear in the TCRdb table, and some are missing; sequencing was by immunoSEQ multiplex PCR. In the table there are about 140,000 clones, 86% of which are singletons. Indicated treatment: oral pan-JAK inhibitor, 5-10 mg twice daily. The material was CD8+ T cells sorted from blood, obtained at week 4, from a patient treated with tofacitinib. Every receptor here comes from a human donor with alopecia areata.

V gene TRBV5-4 combines with J gene TRBJ2-2; 7 bases are a match to TRBD2. CDR3 length: 18 amino acids. Unmatched junction bases numbered 11, after V lost 1 base and J lost 2 bases. Germline CDR1 and CDR2: SGHNT and YYREEE (reference sequence). The CDR3 is CASSLRPLAGVNTGELFF. CDR3 DNA sequence: TGTGCCAGCAGCTTGCGACCTCTCGCGGGAGTTAACACCGGGGAGCTGTTTTTT.

V and J are TRBV27 and TRBJ2-7; 8 bases map to TRBD2. The length of the CDR3 is 14 residues. CDR1 and CDR2 from the germline V gene are MNHEY and SMNVEV (reference sequence). Germline trimming cut 4 bases from V and 2 bases from J; bases unmatched to any gene: 4. CDR3 in DNA: TGTGCCAGCAGTTCGCTAGCGGGCCCCTACGAGCAGTACTTC. It translates to CASSSLAGPYEQYF.

The V and J genes are TRBV18 and TRBJ2-7; 10 positions match TRBD1. CDR3 length equals 14 residues. Germline lookup yields CDR1 KGHSH and CDR2 LQKENI. V lost 8 bases to trimming and J lost 3 bases; unmatched junction nucleotides: 7. This CDR3 reads CASSRDRGLYEQYF. The CDR3 region has the DNA TGTGCCAGCAGCCGGGACAGGGGCCTCTACGAGCAGTACTTC.

The chain joins TRBV27 to TRBJ2-3; D is ambiguous. V dropped 5 bases and J dropped 6 bases, with 18 bases sitting between them. The germline V gene has CDR1 MNHEY and CDR2 SMNVEV (reference sequence). The length of the CDR3 is 15 residues. This chain's CDR3 is CASSLGVSSVDTQYF. CDR3 DNA: TGTGCCAGCAGTCTTGGTGTATCTTCTGTCGATACGCAGTATTTT.

This chain connects TRBV7-9 to TRBJ2-5; 11 bases match TRBD2. V shed 3 bases, J shed 1 base, and the junction held 4 bases outside the gene matches. The CDR3 spans 16 residues. Looked up from germline, CDR1 is SEHNR and CDR2 is FQNEAQ (reference sequence). The CDR3 coding sequence is TGTGCCAGCAGCTTTCCTAGCGGGAGGTCCCAAGAGACCCAGTACTTC. Protein: CASSFPSGRSQETQYF.

The table lists this clone with a count of one. This sequence joins TRBV18 and TRBJ2-2, with unresolved D. Germline V CDR1 and CDR2: KGHSH, LQKENI. The CDR3 contains 13 residues. Trimming shortened V by 5 bases and J by 7 bases, and 11 bases separated the two germline ends. CDR3 region: CASSSYRGGELFF. The CDR3 nucleotides are TGTGCCAGCTCATCCTATCGTGGCGGGGAGCTGTTTTTT. Full variable domain (outside the CDR3, taken from reference TRBV18 and TRBJ2-2): NAGVMQNPRHLVRRRGQEARLRCSPMKGHSHVYWYRQLPEEGLKFMVYLQKENIIDESGMPKERFSAEFPKEGPSILRIQQVVRGDSAAYFCASSSYRGGELFFGEGSRLTVL.

This chain joins TRBV30 and TRBJ2-6; no clear D gene. Germline V CDR1 and CDR2: GTSNPN, SVGIG (reference sequence). The germline V and J ends were trimmed by 0 bases and 1 base, with 4 bases remaining between them. The CDR3 extends over 14 amino acids. The CDR3 loop is CAWSVGSGANVLTF. CDR3 coding DNA: TGTGCCTGGAGTGTAGGGTCTGGGGCCAACGTCCTGACTTTC. Full variable domain (missing parts from reference TRBV30 and TRBJ2-6): SQTIHQWPATLVQPVGSPLSLECTVEGTSNPNLYWYRQAAGRGLQLLFYSVGIGQISSEVPQNLSASRPQDRQFILSSKKLLLSDSGFYLCAWSVGSGANVLTFGAGSRLTVL.

V gene TRBV6-1 combines with J gene TRBJ2-7; TRBD1 is a possible D gene (6 bases). CDR1 MNHNS and CDR2 SASEGT come from the germline V gene. The V end lost 8 bases, the J end lost 2 bases, and 16 bases lay between the germline ends. CDR3 length: 14 amino acids. CDR3 region: CASVPGTPTYEQYF. CDR3 DNA: TGTGCCAGCGTCCCCGGGACACCCACCTACGAGCAGTACTTC.

The V and J genes are TRBV19 and TRBJ1-1; D remains unclear. V gave up 10 bases and J gave up 4 bases, with 10 bases separating them. Germline assignment: CDR1 LNHDA and CDR2 SQIVND (reference sequence). The CDR3 totals 11 residues. In DNA form, the CDR3 reads TGTGCCACCCTGTTCGGCACTGAAGCTTTCTTT. Translating gives CATLFGTEAFF.

V and J are TRBV4-1 and TRBJ1-1; possible D gene TRBD1, 5 bases. Germline V gives CDR1 MGHRA, CDR2 YSYEKL. V was clipped by 4 bases and J by 5 bases, with 11 bases between them. CDR3 length: 13 amino acids. CDR3: CASSPMGGTEAFF. The CDR3 DNA reads TGCGCCAGCAGCCCGATGGGGGGAACTGAAGCTTTCTTT.